The following is a T cell receptor (beta chain) sequence with its context. Its antigen is as yet unknown. Trimming removed 7 bases from V and 4 bases from J, with 8 bases in between. The CDR3 is made up of 11 amino acids. CDR1 is SGHRS, CDR2 YFSETQ, per germline. The source of the sample is a study of cytomegalovirus exposure and HLA in healthy donors. Study details: The Caucasian-associated ancestry cluster held 65% to 85% of more than 350 genotyped donors. Broader study findings: DRB1 showed the most TCR associations and HLA-C the fewest in a later analysis, as rates varied by HLA locus. Approximately 160 TCR beta chains were listed as cytomegalovirus-associated. According to reports, the classifier identified cytomegalovirus status with high specificity and sensitivity.

The PCR ran on 60 Vbeta and 13 Jbeta primers. Generated by immunoSEQ multiplex PCR, the TCRdb table keeps only in-frame clones and is missing some. This table holds about 62,000 clones, more than 70% found once. The sample taken for sequencing was PBMCs. The chain uses TRBV5-1 and TRBJ2-5, with D possibly TRBD2 on 5 matching bases. This receptor was identified in a woman aged 25 to 39 in good health and CMV-seronegative. CDR3 residues: CASSRAETQYF. For the CDR3, the DNA is TGCGCCAGCTCGCGGGCAGAGACCCAGTACTTC.